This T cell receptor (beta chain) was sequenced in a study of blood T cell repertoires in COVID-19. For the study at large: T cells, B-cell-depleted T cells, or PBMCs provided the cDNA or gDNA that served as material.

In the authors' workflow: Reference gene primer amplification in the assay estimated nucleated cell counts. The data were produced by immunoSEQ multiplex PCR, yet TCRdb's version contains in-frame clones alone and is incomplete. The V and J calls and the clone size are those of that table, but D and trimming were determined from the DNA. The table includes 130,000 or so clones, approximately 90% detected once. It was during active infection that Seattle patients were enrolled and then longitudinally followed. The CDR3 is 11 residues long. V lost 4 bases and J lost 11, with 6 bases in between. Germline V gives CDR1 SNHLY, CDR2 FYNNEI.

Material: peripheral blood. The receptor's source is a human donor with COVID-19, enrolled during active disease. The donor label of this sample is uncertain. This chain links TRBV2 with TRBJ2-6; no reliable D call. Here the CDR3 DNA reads TGTGCCAGCAGTGGGAGAGACGTCCTGACTTTC. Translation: CASSGRDVLTF.